This is a list of T cell receptor beta chains from one sample in a study of CD8 T cells in ankylosing spondylitis. TCRdb re-derived calls from the 5' RACE reads in MiXCR, one entry per CDR3 protein. There are just over 300,000 distinct CDR3 sequences in the sample; around 21% occur only once, and 3.5% lies in the top ten. Material: blood, either unsorted or a sorted T cell fraction (not recorded which). Receptors originate from a female donor with ankylosing spondylitis or in good health (not recorded which). Each CDR3 is given with its conserved first and last residue. The D gene is left open where the match is weak. The listing skips clone size in some rows; elsewhere it reads once, few, many or a size class.

>NA|TRBV6-2/TRBV6-3|NA|TRBJ1-1
TGTGCCAGCGGGATGGGACCTGAAGCTTTCTTT
CASGMGPEAFF
>NA|TRBV6-2/TRBV6-3|NA|TRBJ2-5
TGTGCCAGCAGTTACCAGGCAGAGACCCAGTACTTC
CASSYQAETQYF
>NA|TRBV7-7|few|TRBJ2-2
TGTGCCAGCAGCTTAGGGGGGCAGGCCACCGGGGAGCTGTTTTTT
CASSLGGQATGELFF
>NA|TRBV18|few|TRBJ2-7
TGTGCCAGCTCACCACCGGAGTGGACCTACGAGCAGTACTTC
CASSPPEWTYEQYF
>TRBD1|TRBV5-4|many|TRBJ2-4
TGTGCCAGCAGCTACGGGACAGCTAAAAACATTCAGTACTTC
CASSYGTAKNIQYF
>TRBD1|TRBV13|NA|TRBJ1-1
TGTGCCAGCAGCACTCACTCGACAGGGTTCGCTGAAGCTTTCTTT
CASSTHSTGFAEAFF
>NA|TRBV20-1|NA|TRBJ2-6
TGCAGTGTTAAGAGCGTGCTCTCTGGGGCCAACGTCCTGACTTTC
CSVKSVLSGANVLTF
>NA|TRBV18|NA|TRBJ2-1
TGTGCCAGCTCACCACCGGGGGAAGAGCAGTTCTTC
CASSPPGEEQFF
>NA|TRBV12-3/TRBV12-4|many|TRBJ2-7
TGTGCCAGCAGTCAGGACTACGAGCAGTACTTC
CASSQDYEQYF
>NA|TRBV7-8|NA|TRBJ2-1
TGTGCCAGCAGCTCCCTCGGGCGGAGGAGCTCCTACAATGAGCAGTTCTTC
CASSSLGRRSSYNEQFF
>NA|TRBV7-2|NA|TRBJ2-3
TGTGCCAGCAGCCCTGCCGAGGGTATGGCAGATACGCAGTATTTT
CASSPAEGMADTQYF
>NA|TRBV7-2|NA|TRBJ2-1
TGTGCCAGCAGCGAAGTAAGAGGATACTCCTACAATGAGCAGTTCTTC
CASSEVRGYSYNEQFF
>NA|TRBV29-1|many|TRBJ1-1
TGCAGCGCTCTACCTAACACTGAAGCTTTCTTT
CSALPNTEAFF
>TRBD1|TRBV5-6|NA|TRBJ2-7
TGTGCCAGCAGCTTGAGGACCGGGACAGGGCTCGAGCAGTACTTC
CASSLRTGTGLEQYF
>NA|TRBV7-8|few|TRBJ2-7
TGTGCCAGCAGCTTAATGACTTACGAGCAGTACTTC
CASSLMTYEQYF
>NA|TRBV4-2|many|TRBJ1-5
TGTGCCAGCAGCCAGGCTGGAGACCCTCAGCCCCAGCATTTT
CASSQAGDPQPQHF
>TRBD1|TRBV19|few|TRBJ1-5
TGTGCCAGTCGGCGGACAGGTCTTCTACCCCAGCATTTT
CASRRTGLLPQHF
>NA|TRBV29-1|many|TRBJ1-5
TGCAGCGTGGGACACTTTAATCAGCCCCAGCATTTT
CSVGHFNQPQHF
>NA|TRBV4-3|NA|TRBJ2-2
TGCGCCAGCAGCCAAGGGCGGCTCCCCAGGGAGCTGTTTTTT
CASSQGRLPRELFF
>TRBD2|TRBV4-2|few|TRBJ2-1
TGTGCCAGCAGCCGCGATCTAGCGGAGGCCTACAATGAGCAGTTCTTC
CASSRDLAEAYNEQFF
>NA|TRBV20-1|few|TRBJ2-5
TGCAGTGCTAGAGAGAACCCGCCCAGAGAGACCCAGTACTTC
CSARENPPRETQYF
>NA|TRBV5-6|NA|TRBJ2-7
TGTGCCAGCTCCCAGGGGGACTCCACTACTGAGCAGTACTTC
CASSQGDSTTEQYF
>NA|TRBV20-1|few|TRBJ1-6
TGCAGTGCCACACGGGTCGGCTATAATTCACCCCTCCACTTT
CSATRVGYNSPLHF
>NA|TRBV6-2/TRBV6-3|NA|TRBJ2-3
TGTGCCAGCAGCTCCCAGGGCAGTAGCACAGATACGCAGTATTTT
CASSSQGSSTDTQYF
>TRBD1|TRBV2|NA|TRBJ1-6
TGTGCCAGCCGGGACAGTTTTAATTCACCCCTCCACTTT
CASRDSFNSPLHF
>NA|TRBV27|NA|TRBJ1-6
TGTGCCAGCAGTTTTAAGGGACTACTCCTCCACTTT
CASSFKGLLLHF
>NA|TRBV20-1|few|TRBJ1-2
TGCAGTGCTAGAGATCACGGGGGAGTACGCACCTTC
CSARDHGGVRTF
>TRBD2|TRBV18|NA|TRBJ2-4
TGTGCCAGCTCACCACTTCTAGCGGGATCCAAAAACATTCAGTACTTC
CASSPLLAGSKNIQYF
>NA|TRBV5-1|few|TRBJ1-1
TGCGCCAGCAGCTTGACTAAGAACACTGAAGCTTTCTTT
CASSLTKNTEAFF
>TRBD1|TRBV7-9|few|TRBJ1-1
TGTGCCAGCAGCTGGGGGACAGCAGTACGACACACTGAAGCTTTCTTT
CASSWGTAVRHTEAFF
>NA|TRBV12-3/TRBV12-4|few|TRBJ1-1
TGTGCCAGCAGCCGTCCTGGGGGAAGACGAGACAGGGCTTTCTTT
CASSRPGGRRDRAFF
>NA|TRBV28|NA|TRBJ2-3
TGTGCCACCCGAGGGGGTCTGGATACGCAGTATTTT
CATRGGLDTQYF
>NA|TRBV24-1|few|TRBJ1-2
TGTGCCACCAGTGCAGGACATCCCTATGGCTACACCTTC
CATSAGHPYGYTF